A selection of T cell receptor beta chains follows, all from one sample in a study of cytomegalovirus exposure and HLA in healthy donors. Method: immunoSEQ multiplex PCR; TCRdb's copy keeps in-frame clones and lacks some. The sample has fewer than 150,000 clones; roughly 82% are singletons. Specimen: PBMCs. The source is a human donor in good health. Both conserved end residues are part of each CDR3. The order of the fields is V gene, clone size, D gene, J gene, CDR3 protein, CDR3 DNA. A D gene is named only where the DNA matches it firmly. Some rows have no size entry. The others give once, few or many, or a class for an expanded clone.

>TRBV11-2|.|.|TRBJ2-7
CASSLQQGYEQYF
TGTGCCAGCAGCTTACAACAGGGCTACGAGCAGTACTTC
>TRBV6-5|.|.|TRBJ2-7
CASSYLGDSYEQYF
TGTGCCAGCAGTTACCTAGGGGACTCCTACGAGCAGTACTTC
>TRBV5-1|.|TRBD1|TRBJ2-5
CASSPTYRTGEETQYF
TGCGCCAGCAGCCCCACGTACCGGACAGGGGAGGAGACCCAGTACTTC
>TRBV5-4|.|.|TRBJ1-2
CASSLGFSARGYTF
TGTGCCAGCAGCCTCGGTTTTAGCGCGCGGGGCTACACCTTC
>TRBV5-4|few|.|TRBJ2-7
CASSLWATPPYEQYF
TGTGCCAGCAGCTTGTGGGCCACTCCACCCTACGAGCAGTACTTC
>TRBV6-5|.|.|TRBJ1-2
CASSFLGGHGYTF
TGTGCCAGCAGTTTTCTCGGAGGTCATGGCTACACCTTC
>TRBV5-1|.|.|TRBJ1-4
CASSSTGSNEKLFF
TGCGCCAGCAGCAGTACGGGGTCTAATGAAAAACTGTTTTTT
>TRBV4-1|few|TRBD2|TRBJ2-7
CASSQDLRTSLQYF
TGCGCCAGCAGCCAAGATCTGAGGACTAGCCTACAGTACTTC
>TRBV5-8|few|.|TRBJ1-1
CASSPGGNTEAFF
TGTGCCAGCAGCCCCGGCGGGAACACTGAAGCTTTCTTT
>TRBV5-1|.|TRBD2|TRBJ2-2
CASSLGVAGASGELFF
TGCGCCAGCAGCTTGGGGGTAGCGGGAGCGTCGGGGGAGCTGTTTTTT
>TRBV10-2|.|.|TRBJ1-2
CASSESKQSYGYTF
TGCGCCAGCAGTGAGTCGAAACAGAGCTATGGCTACACCTTC
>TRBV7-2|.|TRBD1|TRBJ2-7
CASSLAVDRVTYEQYF
TGTGCCAGCAGCTTAGCCGTCGACAGGGTCACCTACGAGCAGTACTTC
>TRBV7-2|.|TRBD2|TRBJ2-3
CASSLEVAGYSTDTQYF
TGTGCCAGCAGCTTAGAGGTAGCGGGTTATAGCACAGATACGCAGTATTTT
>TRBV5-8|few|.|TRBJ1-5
CASSPSPTWPQHF
TGTGCCAGCAGCCCCTCCCCTACCTGGCCCCAGCATTTT
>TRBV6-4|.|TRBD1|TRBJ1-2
CASSEGTGGVIYGYTF
TGTGCCAGCAGTGAAGGGACAGGGGGCGTTATCTATGGCTACACCTTC
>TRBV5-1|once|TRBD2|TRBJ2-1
CASSSSGTSVNEQFF
TGCGCCAGCAGCTCCTCCGGGACTAGCGTCAATGAGCAGTTCTTC
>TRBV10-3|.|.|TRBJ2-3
CASEEVIAGTDTQYF
TGTGCCTCCGAGGAGGTGATAGCGGGCACAGATACGCAGTATTTT
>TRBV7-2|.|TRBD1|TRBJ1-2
CASSFSGQGDYGYTF
TGTGCCAGCAGCTTCTCGGGACAGGGTGACTATGGCTACACCTTC
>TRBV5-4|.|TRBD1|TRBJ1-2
CASTQGARDYGYTF
TGTGCCAGCACCCAGGGGGCACGTGACTATGGCTACACCTTC
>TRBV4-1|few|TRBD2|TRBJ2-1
CASSQVGLAGDEQFF
TGCGCCAGCAGCCAAGTAGGACTAGCTGGGGATGAGCAGTTCTTC
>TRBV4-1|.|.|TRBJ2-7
CASSQDLAADPTEQYF
TGCGCCAGCAGCCAAGATCTCGCGGCAGATCCTACAGAGCAGTACTTC
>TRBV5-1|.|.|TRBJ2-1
CASSTAGGDYNEQFF
TGCGCCAGCAGTACTGCCGGGGGAGACTACAATGAGCAGTTCTTC
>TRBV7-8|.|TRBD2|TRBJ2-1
CASSLPTTRLAGGLSYNEQFF
TGTGCCAGCAGCTTACCAACCACTAGACTAGCGGGAGGGTTGTCCTACAATGAGCAGTTCTTC
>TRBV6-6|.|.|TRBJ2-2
CAGRGGLANTGELFF
TGTGCCGGCAGAGGGGGTTTAGCGAACACCGGGGAGCTGTTTTTT
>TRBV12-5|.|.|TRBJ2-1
CASGLRPGAKNLNEQFF
TGTGCTAGTGGTTTGCGCCCTGGTGCGAAAAACCTAAATGAGCAGTTCTTC
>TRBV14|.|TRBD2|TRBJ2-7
CASSQEWWGLAGGPREQYF
TGTGCCAGCAGCCAAGAATGGTGGGGACTAGCGGGAGGGCCGCGGGAGCAGTACTTC
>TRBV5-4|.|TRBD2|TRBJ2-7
CASRLAGGPYEQYF
TGTGCCAGCAGGCTAGCGGGAGGCCCCTACGAGCAGTACTTC
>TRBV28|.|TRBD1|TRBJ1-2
CAARGRINGYTF
TGTGCCGCCAGGGGGAGGATCAATGGCTACACCTTC
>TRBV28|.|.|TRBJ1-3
CASSETGALGNTIYF
TGTGCCAGCAGTGAAACCGGAGCCCTCGGAAACACCATATATTTT
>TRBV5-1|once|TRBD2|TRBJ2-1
CASSPLAGGNEQFF
TGCGCCAGCAGCCCGCTAGCGGGAGGCAATGAGCAGTTCTTC
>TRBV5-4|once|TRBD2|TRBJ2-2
CASSLPGTRVTGELFF
TGTGCCAGCAGCTTGCCCGGGACTAGAGTCACCGGGGAGCTGTTTTTT
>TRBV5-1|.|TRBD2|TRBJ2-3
CASSFGLATRTDTQYF
TGCGCCAGCAGCTTTGGACTAGCGACTCGCACAGATACGCAGTATTTT
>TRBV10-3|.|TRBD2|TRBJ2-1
CAISERASGIYNEQFF
TGTGCCATCAGTGAGCGGGCTAGCGGGATCTACAATGAGCAGTTCTTC
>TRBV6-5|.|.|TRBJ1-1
CASTQRDGKSEAFF
TGTGCCAGCACCCAGCGGGACGGTAAGTCTGAAGCTTTCTTT
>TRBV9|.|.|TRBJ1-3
CASSVASGNTIYF
TGTGCCAGCAGCGTAGCGTCTGGAAACACCATATATTTT
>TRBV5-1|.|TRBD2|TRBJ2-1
CASSRWTSGRVGNNEQFF
TGCGCCAGCAGCCGCTGGACTAGCGGGAGGGTTGGGAACAATGAGCAGTTCTTC
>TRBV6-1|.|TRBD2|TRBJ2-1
CASTTSGRSYNEQFF
TGTGCCAGCACGACTAGCGGGAGGTCCTACAATGAGCAGTTCTTC
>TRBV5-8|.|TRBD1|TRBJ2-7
CASSPQGASYEQYF
TGTGCCAGCAGCCCTCAGGGGGCCTCCTACGAGCAGTACTTC
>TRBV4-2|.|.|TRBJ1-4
CASSQVKGPNEKLFF
TGTGCCAGCAGCCAAGTGAAGGGGCCTAATGAAAAACTGTTTTTT
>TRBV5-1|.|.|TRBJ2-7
CASSDRTYEQYF
TGCGCCAGCAGTGACAGGACCTACGAGCAGTACTTC
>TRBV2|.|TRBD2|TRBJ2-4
CASSEWLAGGYGSQYF
TGTGCCAGCAGTGAATGGCTAGCGGGAGGGTATGGCAGTCAGTACTTC
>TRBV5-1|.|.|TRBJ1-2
CASSPSYSYGYTF
TGCGCCAGCAGTCCGTCCTATAGCTATGGCTACACCTTC
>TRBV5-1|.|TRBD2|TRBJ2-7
CASSIGLAGAYEQYF
TGCGCCAGCAGCATAGGACTAGCGGGAGCCTACGAGCAGTACTTC
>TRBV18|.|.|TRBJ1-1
CASSTGTNTEAFF
TGTGCCAGCTCCACAGGGACGAACACTGAAGCTTTCTTT
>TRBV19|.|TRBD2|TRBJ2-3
CASSTPGVAGTDTQYF
TGTGCCAGTAGTACCCCCGGGGTAGCGGGAACGGATACGCAGTATTTT
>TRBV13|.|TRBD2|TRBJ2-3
CASSDSGRLAGVPDTQYF
TGTGCCAGCAGCGACAGCGGGCGTCTGGCGGGAGTTCCAGATACGCAGTATTTT
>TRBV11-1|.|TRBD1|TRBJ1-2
CASSSEQGSANYGYTF
TGTGCCAGCAGCTCAGAACAGGGGTCGGCTAACTATGGCTACACCTTC
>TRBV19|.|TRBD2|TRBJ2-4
CASSIGGLAKNSQYF
TGTGCCAGTAGTATAGGGGGACTAGCCAAAAACAGTCAGTACTTC
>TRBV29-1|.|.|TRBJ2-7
CSVEDQGYEQYF
TGCAGCGTTGAAGACCAGGGTTACGAGCAGTACTTC
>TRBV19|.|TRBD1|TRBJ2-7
CASSAGTGISYEQYF
TGTGCCAGTAGTGCCGGGACAGGCATCTCCTACGAGCAGTACTTC
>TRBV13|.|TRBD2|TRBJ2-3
CASSSKTSGSTDTQYF
TGTGCCAGCAGCTCAAAGACTAGCGGGAGCACAGATACGCAGTATTTT
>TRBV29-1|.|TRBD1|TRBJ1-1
CSAKQQGAIFEAFF
TGCAGCGCAAAACAACAGGGGGCGATTTTTGAAGCTTTCTTT
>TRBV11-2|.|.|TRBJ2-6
CASSFHLTGANGLTF
TGTGCCAGCAGCTTCCACCTCACTGGGGCCAACGGCCTGACTTTC
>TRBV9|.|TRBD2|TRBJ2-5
CASSAYGTSGTQYF
TGTGCCAGCAGCGCCTACGGGACTAGCGGGACCCAGTACTTC
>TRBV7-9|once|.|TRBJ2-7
CASSAVGGKGYEQYF
TGTGCCAGCAGCGCCGTGGGGGGTAAGGGCTACGAGCAGTACTTC